The subject of this entry is one T cell receptor (beta chain). Its antigen is undetermined. The sample originates from a study of cytomegalovirus exposure and HLA in healthy donors. Findings of the study overall: Later analysis reportedly placed an Asian-associated ancestry cluster below the roughly 700-donor mean in N-insertions. Immune exposure was documented only through CMV serostatus.

Nominally healthy donors were sampled, though unrecorded immune exposures were likely. The study ran its PCR with 60 Vbeta and 13 Jbeta primers. Repertoires were generated with immunoSEQ multiplex PCR, while TCRdb's copy carries only in-frame clones and drops some. The sample holds 110,000 to 150,000 clones, over 55% seen once. The germline V and J ends were trimmed by 5 bases and 8 bases, with 16 bases remaining between them. CDR1 and CDR2 from the germline V gene are SNHLY and FYNNEI. This CDR3 spans 15 amino acids. This sequence originates from a man in his forties in good health and CMV-seronegative. The sequenced sample consisted of PBMCs. The chain links TRBV2 to TRBJ1-6; D may be TRBD1 (6 bases). CDR3 sequence (DNA): TGTGCCAGCAGTCCCAGACAGGTCCTTTATTCACCCCTCCACTTT. Protein sequence: CASSPRQVLYSPLHF.